Shown below are 18 T cell receptor beta chains from a single sample sequenced in a study of T cell responses to AZD1222 COVID-19 vaccine. The repertoire was sequenced with immunoSEQ multiplex PCR; TCRdb's copy has only in-frame clones and lacks some. There are 140,000 to 150,000 clones in the sample; more than 75% occur only once, and roughly 5% lies in the top ten. The material sequenced was peripheral blood, taken on day 0 of AZD1222 vaccination. All receptors derive from an adult in good health.

This CDR3 is CASSGGGTGPGTDTQYF. CDR3 nucleotides: TGTGCCAGCAGTGGCGGAGGTACCGGGCCGGGGACAGATACGCAGTATTTT. The V call is TRBV2, the J call TRBJ2-3, with a tentative D call TRBD2 (5 bases). Germline values: CDR1 SNHLY, CDR2 FYNNEI. Trimming pared 4 bases from V and 3 bases from J, leaving 20 bases between. The CDR3 extends over 17 amino acids.

This sequence joins TRBV28 and TRBJ1-2; D ambiguous. Looked up from germline, CDR1 is MDHEN and CDR2 is SYDVKM. V lost 6 bases to trimming and J lost 4 bases, with 15 bases between them. CDR3 size: 14 residues. The CDR3 coding sequence is TGTGCCAGCAGCCCGTCGGACGGAGTCTATGGCTACACCTTC. It encodes CASSPSDGVYGYTF.

The chain carries TRBV9 and TRBJ1-6, with D possibly matching TRBD1 (6 bases). This CDR3 is built from 15 residues. Germline CDR1 reads SGDLS; CDR2 reads YYNGEE. Trimming pared 4 bases from V and 9 bases from J, leaving 17 bases between. The CDR3 bases are TGTGCCAGCAGCATAAGCCAGGGGAGTGTTTCACCCCTCCACTTT. Protein sequence: CASSISQGSVSPLHF.

This chain links TRBV6-5 with TRBJ2-2, with D tentatively TRBD1 (5 bases). The germline gives CDR1 MNHEY, CDR2 SVGAGI. The CDR3 has 15 residues. Trimming cost V 7 bases and J 8 bases, with 20 bases left between them. The CDR3 spells CASTPGQGTWGELFF. The CDR3 nucleotides read TGTGCCAGCACCCCGGGCCAGGGCACTTGGGGGGAGCTGTTTTTT.

The genes are TRBV7-6 and TRBJ1-1; D is uncertain. V gave up 4 bases and J gave up 9 bases, with 12 bases separating them. This CDR3 contains 12 residues. Germline lookup yields CDR1 SGHVS and CDR2 FNYEAQ. CDR3 DNA sequence: TGTGCCAGCAGCTCGGGGTCCTATAAAGCTTTCTTT. The encoded protein is CASSSGSYKAFF.

This clone came up once. The rearrangement uses TRBV12-3 or TRBV12-4 and TRBJ2-5, with D perhaps TRBD1 (6 bases). This CDR3 comprises 12 residues. With 6 bases removed from V and 5 bases from J, the gap between germline ends came to 10 bases. The CDR3 loop reads CASRQGAETQYF. The CDR3 DNA is TGTGCCAGCAGACAGGGTGCGGAGACCCAGTACTTC.

This clone was recorded once. V is TRBV5-1 and J is TRBJ2-1, with TRBD1 matching over 7 bases. The germline V gene has CDR1 SGHRS and CDR2 YFSETQ. The CDR3 covers 16 residues. V trimming: 1 base; J trimming: 10 bases; junction bases outside the gene matches: 14. Here the CDR3 DNA reads TGCGCCAGCAGCTTGAGGGGGAGTCGCAGGGGGAGCGAGCAGTTCTTC. Its translation is CASSLRGSRRGSEQFF. Full variable domain (outside the CDR3, taken from reference TRBV5-1 and TRBJ2-1): KAGVTQTPRYLIKTRGQQVTLSCSPISGHRSVSWYQQTPGQGLQFLFEYFSETQRNKGNFPGRFSGRQFSNSRSEMNVSTLELGDSALYLCASSLRGSRRGSEQFFGPGTRLTVL.

The rearrangement joins TRBV19 to TRBJ2-1, with 7 bases fitting TRBD1. Trimming took 3 bases from V and 10 from J; bases not matched to a gene: 12. Germline CDR1 is LNHDA and CDR2 is SQIVND (reference sequence). This CDR3 has 15 residues. The CDR3 DNA sequence: TGTGCCAGTAGTATGGGACAGCAGGCTCTTCAGGAGCAGTTCTTC. This encodes CASSMGQQALQEQFF.

On this clone: Germline is not matched at one junction end, which may reflect a read error. This sequence joins TRBV4-3 and TRBJ2-5, with 8 bases fitting TRBD2. CDR3 size: 16 residues. CDR1 and CDR2 (germline): LGHNA, YSLEER. The CDR3 loop reads CAGSQALPGGGETQYF. CDR3 bases: TGCGCCGGCAGCCAAGCCCTCCCCGGGGGGGGAGAGACCCAGTACTTC.

The CDR3 bases are TGTGCCAGTATGGGACTAGCCAACAGGGAGCTGTTTTTT. Amino acids: CASMGLANRELFF. This chain links TRBV10-3 with TRBJ2-2, with TRBD2 matching 9 bases. Germline V gene sequence: CDR1 ENHRY, CDR2 SYGVKD. J gave up 9 bases and V 10 bases, and 9 bases lay outside the gene matches. This CDR3 spans 13 amino acids.

The chain uses TRBV2 and TRBJ2-7, with D maybe TRBD2 (6 bases). The length of the CDR3 is 14 residues. Trimming removed 6 bases at V and 5 bases at J, with 17 bases between. CDR1 is SNHLY, CDR2 FYNNEI, per germline. CDR3 protein: CASREGGRADEQYF. The CDR3, as DNA: TGTGCCAGCAGAGAGGGAGGCAGGGCTGACGAGCAGTACTTC.

V gene TRBV6-4 combines with J gene TRBJ1-2; 7 bases are shared with TRBD1. Per the germline V gene, CDR1 is MRHNA and CDR2 is SNTAGT. The CDR3 spans 15 residues. V trimming: 4 bases; J trimming: 6 bases; junction bases outside the gene matches: 11. CDR3 amino acids: CASSVEEGAPHGYTF. CDR3 nucleotide sequence: TGTGCCAGCAGTGTCGAAGAGGGGGCGCCCCATGGCTACACCTTC.

The CDR3 region is CASSQDLGQTQYF. CDR3 nucleotide sequence: TGTGCCAGCAGCCAAGATCTGGGTCAGACCCAGTACTTC. The chain couples TRBV4-2 to TRBJ2-5; no definite D call. The V end was cut by 0 bases, the J end by 6 bases, with 8 bases between. In germline, CDR1 is LGHNA, CDR2 YNFKEQ. The CDR3 runs to 13 residues.

The rearrangement links TRBV6-5 to TRBJ1-1, with a possible D match to TRBD1 (5 bases). CDR3 length: 13 amino acids. From germline, CDR1 is MNHEY and CDR2 SVGAGI. V was trimmed by 5 bases and J by 5 bases, leaving 12 bases between them. For the CDR3, the DNA is TGTGCCAGCAGTATAGGCGGGGGGACTGAAGCTTTCTTT. Encoded protein: CASSIGGGTEAFF.

The chain links TRBV6-2 or TRBV6-3 to TRBJ1-5, with TRBD1 as a possible D gene (5 bases). Germline V gene sequence: CDR1 MNHEY, CDR2 SVGEGT. The V end was cut by 2 bases, the J end by 4 bases, with 9 bases between. The CDR3 consists of 14 residues. The CDR3 region has the DNA TGTGCCAGCAGTTACCGACAGTCTAATCAGCCCCAGCATTTT. Its translation is CASSYRQSNQPQHF.

The chain is built from TRBV2 and TRBJ1-1; possibly TRBD1 for D (6 bases). The CDR3 spans 14 residues. CDR1 and CDR2 from the germline V gene are SNHLY and FYNNEI. V was clipped by 4 bases and J by 4 bases, with 13 bases between them. The CDR3 sequence is CASSVYRDSTEAFF. CDR3 sequence (DNA): TGTGCCAGCAGTGTATACAGGGATAGCACTGAAGCTTTCTTT.

This sequence joins TRBV6-1 and TRBJ1-2; no firm D call. The germline V and J ends were trimmed by 2 bases and 5 bases, with 6 bases remaining between them. The CDR3 is made up of 12 amino acids. Germline V CDR1 and CDR2: MNHNS, SASEGT. CDR3 in DNA: TGTGCCAGCAGTGAAAGGAGGTATGGCTACACCTTC. This translates into CASSERRYGYTF.

This clone is a singleton in its sample. CDR3: CASSPGTASWPQHF. CDR3 bases: TGTGCCAGCAGTCCCGGGACAGCCTCGTGGCCCCAGCATTTT. The chain couples TRBV27 to TRBJ1-5; 7 bases are shared with TRBD1. The germline CDR1 and CDR2 sequences are MNHEY and SMNVEV (reference sequence). Trimming at V came to 5 bases and at J to 9 bases, leaving 10 bases not matched to a gene. The length of the CDR3 is 14 residues.